In this sample, the clone carrying this T cell receptor beta chain turned up many times. The target antigen is unknown. V lost 3 bases, J lost 0 bases, and 15 bases lay in between. CDR1 is MGHRA and CDR2 is YSYEKL in the germline V gene. The CDR3 has 17 amino acids. TCRdb used MiXCR to reprocess the 5' RACE reads, holding one entry per CDR3 protein. Among fewer than 550,000 distinct CDR3 sequences listed, about 5.7% were seen once. This sample was taken from a study of CD8 T cells in ankylosing spondylitis. General observations from the study: Characteristic of ankylosing spondylitis blood, it appeared, was a TCR beta motif comprising eight highly homologous variants.

Sequenced input: blood, either unsorted or a sorted T cell fraction (not recorded which). The receptor comes from a male donor with ankylosing spondylitis. This sequence joins TRBV4-1 and TRBJ2-1; no clear D. CDR3 loop: CASSHGRLTFSYNEQFF. The CDR3 DNA sequence: TGCGCCAGCAGCCACGGACGACTGACCTTCTCCTACAATGAGCAGTTCTTC.